Listed below are T cell receptor beta chains from one sample, sequenced in a study of tumor-infiltrating lymphocytes in primary liver carcinoma. Each CDR3 protein gets one entry after TCRdb re-called the multiplex PCR reads with MiXCR. Found here are about 330,000 distinct CDR3 sequences, almost 65% of them singletons; the top ten hold under 8.5%. The specimen sequenced was peripheral blood. The receptors stem from a man aged 35 to 55 with primary liver carcinoma and hepatitis B virus infection. CDR3s include the opening cysteine and the closing phenylalanine or tryptophan. The order of the fields is CDR3 protein, CDR3 DNA, J gene, D gene, V gene, clone size. D genes are given only for firm matches. Some rows have no size entry. The others give once, few or many, or a class for an expanded clone.

CDR3aa: CASRYRDREQYF
CDR3nt: TGTGCCAGCAGATACCGGGACAGGGAGCAGTACTTC
j_gene: TRBJ2-7
d_gene: TRBD1
v_gene: TRBV5-6
abundance: few

CDR3aa: CAWSVQVYVQYF
CDR3nt: TGTGCCTGGAGTGTACAGGTGTACGTGCAGTACTTC
j_gene: TRBJ2-7
d_gene: NA
v_gene: TRBV30
abundance: NA

CDR3aa: CASSYPDRSTYNEQFF
CDR3nt: TGTGCCAGCAGTTACCCGGACAGGAGCACTTACAATGAGCAGTTCTTC
j_gene: TRBJ2-1
d_gene: TRBD1
v_gene: TRBV6-6
abundance: NA

CDR3aa: CANSQDYSYEQYF
CDR3nt: TGCGCCAACAGCCAAGATTACTCCTACGAGCAGTACTTC
j_gene: TRBJ2-7
d_gene: NA
v_gene: TRBV4-1
abundance: NA

CDR3aa: CASRMDRARDTEAFF
CDR3nt: TGTGCCAGCAGGATGGACAGGGCCCGGGACACTGAAGCTTTCTTT
j_gene: TRBJ1-1
d_gene: TRBD1
v_gene: TRBV6-5
abundance: many

CDR3aa: CASSYFTLAGGRGEQFF
CDR3nt: TGTGCCAGCAGTTATTTCACCTTAGCGGGAGGTAGAGGTGAGCAGTTCTTC
j_gene: TRBJ2-1
d_gene: TRBD2
v_gene: TRBV6-2/TRBV6-3
abundance: many

CDR3aa: CASSLWAGYTGELFF
CDR3nt: TGTGCCAGCAGTTTATGGGCGGGATACACCGGGGAGCTGTTTTTT
j_gene: TRBJ2-2
d_gene: NA
v_gene: TRBV28
abundance: NA

CDR3aa: CASQLMPGLNTGELFF
CDR3nt: TGTGCCAGCCAACTTATGCCGGGACTAAACACCGGGGAGCTGTTTTTT
j_gene: TRBJ2-2
d_gene: TRBD2
v_gene: TRBV6-5
abundance: few

CDR3aa: CARSLVGAGALAGDTEYF
CDR3nt: NA
j_gene: TRBJ2-3
d_gene: NA
v_gene: TRBV5-4
abundance: NA

CDR3aa: CASSFRGSWNEQFF
CDR3nt: TGTGCCAGCAGTTTCCGGGGCTCGTGGAATGAGCAGTTCTTC
j_gene: TRBJ2-1
d_gene: NA
v_gene: TRBV28
abundance: few